A selection of T cell receptor beta chains follows, all from one sample in a study of cytomegalovirus exposure and HLA in healthy donors. The data were produced by immunoSEQ multiplex PCR, yet TCRdb's version contains in-frame clones alone and is incomplete. The profile shows about 140,000 clones, around 79% of them singletons. Sequences were obtained from PBMCs. The receptors were sampled from a woman aged 45-65 years in good health and CMV-seropositive. Both conserved end residues are part of each CDR3. D genes are given only for firm matches. Expanded clones are given a class, and other clones once, few, many or no size at all.

CDR3 protein: CASSRVLNTEAFF
CDR3 DNA: TGTGCCAGCAGCCGAGTATTGAACACTGAAGCTTTCTTT
D gene: -
J gene: TRBJ1-1
clone size: once
V gene: TRBV6-5

CDR3 protein: CASSSDRGLSYEQYF
CDR3 DNA: TGTGCCAGCAGCTCGGACAGGGGATTATCCTACGAGCAGTACTTC
D gene: TRBD1
J gene: TRBJ2-7
clone size: -
V gene: TRBV7-9

CDR3 protein: CASSLSSWAGYGYTF
CDR3 DNA: TGTGCCAGCAGTTTATCTAGTTGGGCAGGCTATGGCTACACCTTC
D gene: -
J gene: TRBJ1-2
clone size: -
V gene: TRBV27

CDR3 protein: CSVKSAGGYTF
CDR3 DNA: TGCAGCGTTAAATCAGCGGGAGGCTACACCTTC
D gene: -
J gene: TRBJ1-2
clone size: -
V gene: TRBV29-1

CDR3 protein: CASSFFSGGYNEQFF
CDR3 DNA: TGTGCCAGCAGCTTTTTTAGCGGGGGGTACAATGAGCAGTTCTTC
D gene: TRBD2
J gene: TRBJ2-1
clone size: -
V gene: TRBV5-4

CDR3 protein: CASSLGTPYGYTF
CDR3 DNA: TGTGCCAGCAGTCTGGGCACTCCCTATGGCTACACCTTC
D gene: -
J gene: TRBJ1-2
clone size: few
V gene: TRBV7-2

CDR3 protein: CAADPPRGRARDF
CDR3 DNA: TGTGCCGCTGACCCCCCCCGAGGGCGAGCAAGAGACTTC
D gene: -
J gene: TRBJ2-7
clone size: -
V gene: TRBV28

CDR3 protein: CASSPRRGGIDTQYF
CDR3 DNA: TGTGCCAGCTCACCACGGAGGGGGGGCATCGATACGCAGTATTTT
D gene: -
J gene: TRBJ2-3
clone size: -
V gene: TRBV18

CDR3 protein: CASSVAGASSNEQFF
CDR3 DNA: TGTGCCAGCAGTGTAGCGGGGGCCTCCTCCAATGAGCAGTTCTTC
D gene: TRBD2
J gene: TRBJ2-1
clone size: -
V gene: TRBV6-4

CDR3 protein: CASSLGAVRNSPLHF
CDR3 DNA: TGCGCCAGCAGCTTGGGGGCCGTCCGTAATTCACCCCTCCACTTT
D gene: -
J gene: TRBJ1-6
clone size: -
V gene: TRBV5-1

CDR3 protein: CASRPLQSSGNTIYF
CDR3 DNA: TGCGCCAGCAGACCCTTACAGAGCTCTGGAAACACCATATATTTT
D gene: -
J gene: TRBJ1-3
clone size: few
V gene: TRBV5-1

CDR3 protein: CSVAPQGTTEAFF
CDR3 DNA: TGCAGCGTTGCGCCCCAGGGGACCACTGAAGCTTTCTTT
D gene: -
J gene: TRBJ1-1
clone size: -
V gene: TRBV29-1

CDR3 protein: CASSLERTEAFF
CDR3 DNA: TGTGCCAGCAGCTTGGAGCGTACTGAAGCTTTCTTT
D gene: -
J gene: TRBJ1-1
clone size: -
V gene: TRBV11-2

CDR3 protein: CASSLFGGSNTGELFF
CDR3 DNA: TGTGCCAGCAGTTTATTCGGGGGTTCGAACACCGGGGAGCTGTTTTTT
D gene: -
J gene: TRBJ2-2
clone size: -
V gene: TRBV27

CDR3 protein: CSVENLFSGEAFF
CDR3 DNA: TGCAGCGTTGAAAACCTCTTCTCGGGTGAAGCTTTCTTT
D gene: -
J gene: TRBJ1-1
clone size: -
V gene: TRBV29-1

CDR3 protein: CASSPTSFGANVLTF
CDR3 DNA: TGTGCCAGCAGCCCGACTAGCTTTGGGGCCAACGTCCTGACTTTC
D gene: TRBD2
J gene: TRBJ2-6
clone size: -
V gene: TRBV7-6

CDR3 protein: CASSFAGGADQPQHF
CDR3 DNA: TGTGCCAGCAGCTTTGCCGGTGGGGCCGATCAGCCCCAGCATTTT
D gene: -
J gene: TRBJ1-5
clone size: few
V gene: TRBV7-9

CDR3 protein: CASKGNRGELFF
CDR3 DNA: TGTGCCAGCAAGGGGAACCGGGGGGAGCTGTTTTTT
D gene: -
J gene: TRBJ2-2
clone size: -
V gene: TRBV2

CDR3 protein: CASSRGADRGFGEQYF
CDR3 DNA: TGTGCTAGCAGCCGCGGGGCGGACAGGGGCTTTGGAGAGCAGTACTTC
D gene: TRBD1
J gene: TRBJ2-7
clone size: few
V gene: TRBV7-7

CDR3 protein: CASSEGAALGNSPLHF
CDR3 DNA: TGCGCCAGCAGCGAGGGGGCGGCACTTGGGAATTCACCCCTCCACTTT
D gene: TRBD1
J gene: TRBJ1-6
clone size: -
V gene: TRBV4-1

CDR3 protein: CASSVGGQGNEKLFF
CDR3 DNA: TGTGCCAGCAGCGTAGGGGGGCAAGGTAATGAAAAACTGTTTTTT
D gene: -
J gene: TRBJ1-4
clone size: -
V gene: TRBV9

CDR3 protein: CASSPTGVPEAFF
CDR3 DNA: TGTGCCAGCAGTCCCACAGGGGTCCCTGAAGCTTTCTTT
D gene: TRBD1
J gene: TRBJ1-1
clone size: once
V gene: TRBV25-1

CDR3 protein: CASSGWDSMNTEAFF
CDR3 DNA: TGTGCCAGCAGCGGGTGGGACAGCATGAACACTGAAGCTTTCTTT
D gene: TRBD1
J gene: TRBJ1-1
clone size: -
V gene: TRBV7-9

CDR3 protein: CASSQDTGPNEKLFF
CDR3 DNA: TGTGCCAGCAGCCAAGATACAGGGCCCAATGAAAAACTGTTTTTT
D gene: -
J gene: TRBJ1-4
clone size: -
V gene: TRBV4-2

CDR3 protein: CASRRHTGTGASYEQYF
CDR3 DNA: TGTGCCAGCAGAAGGCACACCGGGACAGGGGCCTCCTACGAGCAGTACTTC
D gene: TRBD1
J gene: TRBJ2-7
clone size: -
V gene: TRBV28

CDR3 protein: CASRENGYTF
CDR3 DNA: TGTGCCAGCAGAGAGAATGGCTACACCTTC
D gene: -
J gene: TRBJ1-2
clone size: many
V gene: TRBV2

CDR3 protein: CTSRLAGGRTGELFF
CDR3 DNA: TGCACCAGCAGGCTAGCGGGGGGGAGGACCGGGGAGCTGTTTTTT
D gene: -
J gene: TRBJ2-2
clone size: -
V gene: TRBV1

CDR3 protein: CASSVVEGGPQYF
CDR3 DNA: TGTGCCAGCAGCGTAGTTGAGGGGGGGCCCCAGTACTTC
D gene: -
J gene: TRBJ2-5
clone size: -
V gene: TRBV9

CDR3 protein: CASGKEGGQPQHF
CDR3 DNA: TGTGCCAGCGGGAAAGAGGGAGGTCAGCCCCAGCATTTT
D gene: -
J gene: TRBJ1-5
clone size: -
V gene: TRBV27

CDR3 protein: CASSRDFYEQYF
CDR3 DNA: TGTGCCAGCAGCCGGGACTTCTACGAGCAGTACTTC
D gene: -
J gene: TRBJ2-7
clone size: once
V gene: TRBV7-2

CDR3 protein: CASIRDSTKSYEQYF
CDR3 DNA: TGTGCCAGCATCCGGGACTCGACGAAATCCTACGAGCAGTACTTC
D gene: -
J gene: TRBJ2-7
clone size: -
V gene: TRBV6-6

CDR3 protein: CASRPDRDSNQPQHF
CDR3 DNA: TGTGCCAGCAGGCCGGACAGGGATAGCAATCAGCCCCAGCATTTT
D gene: TRBD1
J gene: TRBJ1-5
clone size: -
V gene: TRBV6-5

CDR3 protein: CASSQMSLASTDTQYF
CDR3 DNA: TGCGCCAGCAGCCAAATGTCCCTGGCTAGCACAGATACGCAGTATTTT
D gene: -
J gene: TRBJ2-3
clone size: few
V gene: TRBV4-1

CDR3 protein: CASSQYSNTGELFF
CDR3 DNA: TGTGCCAGCAGCCAATACTCGAACACCGGGGAGCTGTTTTTT
D gene: -
J gene: TRBJ2-2
clone size: -
V gene: TRBV14

CDR3 protein: CSVDEGSYEQYF
CDR3 DNA: TGCAGCGTTGACGAGGGAAGCTACGAGCAGTACTTC
D gene: -
J gene: TRBJ2-7
clone size: few
V gene: TRBV29-1

CDR3 protein: CASSFAEGAQETQYF
CDR3 DNA: TGTGCCAGCAGCTTCGCGGAAGGGGCCCAAGAGACCCAGTACTTC
D gene: -
J gene: TRBJ2-5
clone size: -
V gene: TRBV7-9

CDR3 protein: CSVGSGIYEQYF
CDR3 DNA: TGCAGCGTTGGATCCGGGATCTACGAGCAGTACTTC
D gene: -
J gene: TRBJ2-7
clone size: -
V gene: TRBV29-1

CDR3 protein: CASSEYRTGELFF
CDR3 DNA: TGTGCCAGCAGTGAGTACAGAACCGGGGAGCTGTTTTTT
D gene: -
J gene: TRBJ2-2
clone size: -
V gene: TRBV2

CDR3 protein: CSVTGGFNEKLFF
CDR3 DNA: TGCAGCGTCACCGGGGGATTTAATGAAAAACTGTTTTTT
D gene: -
J gene: TRBJ1-4
clone size: -
V gene: TRBV29-1

CDR3 protein: CASRKGGAGNEQFF
CDR3 DNA: TGTGCCAGCAGAAAGGGGGGGGCGGGCAATGAGCAGTTCTTC
D gene: -
J gene: TRBJ2-1
clone size: few
V gene: TRBV2

CDR3 protein: CAWSVPGNQPQHF
CDR3 DNA: TGTGCCTGGAGTGTACCGGGCAATCAGCCCCAGCATTTT
D gene: -
J gene: TRBJ1-5
clone size: -
V gene: TRBV30

CDR3 protein: CASSQALNTEAFF
CDR3 DNA: TGTGCCAGCAGTCAGGCCCTGAACACTGAAGCTTTCTTT
D gene: -
J gene: TRBJ1-1
clone size: -
V gene: TRBV2